This TCR beta chain was found in a study of OX40 agonist ivuxolimab in advanced cancers. Study background: Patients in the trial were receiving intravenous ivuxolimab every 2 weeks, at doses of 0.01 to 10 mg/kg. Those enrolled were approximately 83% male, with a mean age of about 66 years and ages from roughly 20 to 85. Three patients had partial responses: one hepatocellular carcinoma, two cutaneous melanoma.

The germline gives CDR1 MNHEY, CDR2 SMNVEV (reference sequence). V lost 6 bases and J lost 3, with 9 bases in between. The CDR3 is 12 amino acids. Overall study findings and caveats: The antigens recognized by the expanded peripheral T cells, that is their antigen specificity, were not determined.

The table came from immunoSEQ multiplex PCR; TCRdb's copy has only in-frame clones and leaves some out. The sample has under 70,000 clones, around 86% seen once. This clone was detected only a few times. Its antigen is not known. The material was CD4+ or CD8+ T cells sorted from blood, obtained in a trial of the OX40 agonist ivuxolimab. This clonotype was obtained from an adult with an advanced solid tumor such as melanoma, head and neck, liver or kidney cancer. V gene TRBV27 combines with J gene TRBJ2-7; D gene unclear. CDR3 amino acids: CASRDWGYEQYF. In DNA, the CDR3 is TGTGCCAGCAGAGACTGGGGCTACGAGCAGTACTTC.